Each of the 27 T cell receptor beta chains below was sequenced from the same sample in a study of T cells in Graves' hyperthyroidism and ophthalmopathy. The CDR3 regions of TCR beta were amplified from RNA transcripts. When the TCR CDR3 underwent first-round RT-PCR, the HTBI primer set was used. TCRdb reanalysed the multiplex PCR reads using MiXCR and keeps one entry per CDR3 protein. The sample has hundreds of thousands of distinct CDR3 sequences, approximately 23% seen once. Sequenced sample: blood. Source of these receptors: a woman aged 70-85 years with Graves' ophthalmopathy.

V usage is TRBV7-3 and J usage is TRBJ2-3, with TRBD2 identical over 9 bases. The CDR3 spans 16 residues. With V trimmed by 0 bases and J by 4 bases, 5 bases remained unmatched. CDR1 is SGHTA and CDR2 is FQGTGA in the germline V gene. This CDR3 reads CASSLTASGDPDTQYF. CDR3 coding DNA: TGTGCCAGCAGCTTAACGGCTAGCGGGGATCCAGATACGCAGTATTTT.

This chain's CDR3 is CSARNTGELFF. CDR3 sequence (DNA): TGCAGTGCCCGGAACACCGGGGAGCTGTTTTTT. V is TRBV20-1 and J is TRBJ2-2; D ambiguous. The CDR3 has 11 residues. Germline V gives CDR1 DFQATT, CDR2 SNEGSKA (reference sequence). The V end lost 6 bases, the J end lost 1 base, and 3 bases lay between the germline ends.

There are many counts of this clonotype. This chain links TRBV11-2 with TRBJ1-1, with D unclear. V was clipped by 0 bases and J by 7 bases, with 9 bases between them. Germline V gives CDR1 SGHAT, CDR2 FQNNGV. The CDR3 has 13 amino acids. The CDR3 reads CASSLDLIVEAFF. The CDR3 DNA reads TGTGCCAGCAGCTTAGATCTCATTGTTGAAGCTTTCTTT.

The DNA of the CDR3 is TGTGCCAGCACCCTAGCGGGAGAGACCCAGTACTTC. It encodes CASTLAGETQYF. The chain has TRBV28 and TRBJ2-5; 8 nucleotides agree with TRBD2. The CDR3 consists of 12 residues. Germline V lookup: CDR1 MDHEN, CDR2 SYDVKM. V lost 7 bases, J lost 4 bases, and 2 bases stayed unmatched.

The chain combines TRBV14 with TRBJ2-5, with 7 bases lining up with TRBD1. Germline V gene sequence: CDR1 SGHDN, CDR2 FVKESK. The J segment lost 5 bases and the V segment lost 6 bases, leaving 6 bases of the junction unmatched. The CDR3 has 13 amino acids. The chain's CDR3 is CASRGQLWETQYF. CDR3 bases: TGTGCCAGCAGGGGACAGTTGTGGGAGACCCAGTACTTC.

This clonotype occurred a few times. The V gene is TRBV12-3 or TRBV12-4, the J gene TRBJ1-6; D is perhaps TRBD1 (6 bases). The CDR3 runs 14 residues. V shed 4 bases and J shed 10 bases, with 14 bases lying between them. DNA of the CDR3: TGTGCCAGCAGTTCGTCCCAGGGGCAATCACCCCTCCACTTT. Translation: CASSSSQGQSPLHF.

This clonotype has only a few counts. The chain carries TRBV28 and TRBJ2-7; 11 positions match TRBD2. The CDR3 is 14 amino acids. The V gene's germline CDR1 is MDHEN and CDR2 SYDVKM. J lost 6 bases, V lost 7 bases, and 8 bases had no gene match. The CDR3 spells CASTPTSGSSEQYF. CDR3 bases: TGTGCCAGCACCCCTACTAGCGGGAGTAGCGAGCAGTACTTC.

The V gene is TRBV20-1, the J gene TRBJ2-5, with D perhaps TRBD2 (5 bases). This CDR3 region has 15 residues. V lost 3 bases and J lost 5, with 19 bases in between. Germline V gene lookup returns CDR1 DFQATT and CDR2 SNEGSKA (reference sequence). CDR3 bases: TGCAGTGCTAGGAATTGGAGGCAGAGGACGGAGACCCAGTACTTC. Translation gives CSARNWRQRTETQYF.

This clonotype showed up many times. The rearrangement uses TRBV11-2 and TRBJ2-7, with 12 bases identical to TRBD2. The V gene end was trimmed by 8 bases and the J gene end by 2 bases; junction bases not matched to a gene: 4. CDR3 size: 14 residues. Germline CDR1 and CDR2: SGHAT and FQNNGV. CDR3: CASGRLAGAYEQYF. For the CDR3, the DNA is TGTGCCAGCGGTAGACTAGCGGGAGCCTACGAGCAGTACTTC.

This clonotype occurred once. CDR3 bases: TGCAGTGGGGTATGGGGGAGCCAAGAGACCCAGTACTTC. It codes for CSGVWGSQETQYF. The chain combines TRBV20-1 with TRBJ2-5; D tentatively fits TRBD1 or TRBD2 (5 bases each). CDR1 and CDR2 from the germline V gene are DFQATT and SNEGSKA (reference sequence). The CDR3 length is 13 residues. V dropped 7 bases and J dropped 1 base, with 13 bases sitting between them.

This clonotype was recorded at least ten times. V and J are TRBV28 and TRBJ2-3; 10 bases fit TRBD2. The CDR3 has 17 amino acids. The trim removed 5 bases at V and 2 bases at J, leaving 10 bases unmatched. Germline CDR1 is MDHEN and CDR2 is SYDVKM. CDR3 sequence reads: CASSPPGLAQHTDTQYF. The CDR3 DNA is TGTGCCAGCAGTCCTCCGGGACTAGCGCAACACACAGATACGCAGTATTTT.

The table lists this clonotype with many counts. This chain links TRBV12-3 or TRBV12-4 with TRBJ1-2; TRBD1 agrees at 7 bases. This CDR3 has 14 amino acids. J was trimmed by 2 bases and V by 6 bases; bases with no gene match: 6. CDR3: CASSPDRVNYGYTF. The CDR3 DNA reads TGTGCCAGCAGCCCAGACAGGGTAAACTATGGCTACACCTTC.

The CDR3 loop reads CASSDRRSNQPQHF. CDR3 sequence (DNA): TGTGCCAGCAGTGACAGGCGTAGCAATCAGCCCCAGCATTTT. J is TRBJ1-5 and V is TRBV6-1; D remains unclear. CDR1 is MNHNS, CDR2 SASEGT, per germline. The CDR3 runs 14 residues. Deletions cut 3 bases from V and 0 bases from J, with 6 bases between.

The rearrangement links TRBV28 to TRBJ1-4; D might be TRBD1 (6 bases). Deletions cut 3 bases from V and 1 base from J, with 15 bases between. CDR1 is MDHEN and CDR2 is SYDVKM in the germline V gene. The CDR3 covers 17 residues. The chain's CDR3 is CASSFPSGVGTNEKLFF. The CDR3 bases are TGTGCCAGCAGTTTCCCCTCAGGGGTTGGAACTAATGAAAAACTGTTTTTT.

The sample holds a few counts of this clonotype. The chain combines TRBV29-1 with TRBJ2-1, with TRBD1 matching over 8 bases. The V and J ends lost 6 bases and 9 bases, in that order; junction bases with no gene match: 1. Germline V gene data show CDR1 as SQVTM and CDR2 as ANQGSEA. CDR3 length equals 10 residues. The CDR3 protein is CSVQGVEQFF. In nucleotides, the CDR3 is TGCAGCGTACAGGGGGTTGAGCAGTTCTTC.

This clonotype appeared many times. The chain recombines TRBV7-8 with TRBJ2-1; D assignment may be TRBD1 or TRBD2 (6 bases each). CDR1 is SGHVS, CDR2 FQNEAQ, per germline. The ends were cut back, 7 bases at V and 5 bases at J, with 18 bases in the middle. CDR3 size: 15 residues. The CDR3 is CASKLGGSENNEQFF. DNA of the CDR3: TGTGCCAGCAAATTAGGGGGGAGTGAAAACAATGAGCAGTTCTTC.

The sample holds a few counts of this clonotype. V usage is TRBV5-1 and J usage is TRBJ1-2; 9 bases agree with TRBD1. The CDR3 loop spans 12 amino acids. Germline loops: CDR1 SGHRS, CDR2 YFSETQ. The trim removed 4 bases at V and 10 bases at J, leaving 5 bases unmatched. CDR3 DNA sequence: TGCGCCAGCAGCCAGGACAGGGGCGACTACACCTTC. Amino acids: CASSQDRGDYTF.

The V gene is TRBV5-6, the J gene TRBJ1-2, with D uncertain. From germline, CDR1 is SGHDT and CDR2 YYEEEE. V was cut by 4 bases and J by 4 bases, with 14 bases left in between. This CDR3 is built from 14 residues. This chain's CDR3 is CASSVWGGAYGYTF. In DNA, the CDR3 is TGTGCCAGCAGCGTCTGGGGAGGCGCCTATGGCTACACCTTC.

This chain uses TRBV6-5 with TRBJ1-5; perhaps TRBD1 as D (5 bases). The germline V and J ends were trimmed by 1 base and 7 bases, with 11 bases remaining between them. Germline-derived CDR1 and CDR2 are MNHEY and SVGAGI. This CDR3 is built from 14 residues. The CDR3 spells CASSYWPGRQPQHF. The DNA of the CDR3 is TGTGCCAGCAGTTACTGGCCAGGGAGACAGCCCCAGCATTTT.

This clonotype was observed many times. The rearrangement joins TRBV6-1 to TRBJ2-7, with D perhaps TRBD1 (6 bases). With 6 bases removed from V and 6 bases from J, the gap between germline ends came to 12 bases. CDR3 length: 12 amino acids. Germline V gives CDR1 MNHNS, CDR2 SASEGT. This chain's CDR3 is CASRPGDGEQYF. CDR3 sequence (DNA): TGTGCCAGCAGACCAGGGGACGGCGAGCAGTACTTC.

The sample holds a few counts of this clonotype. The J gene is TRBJ1-1, the V gene TRBV6-1; 7 bases match TRBD1. The germline V gene has CDR1 MNHNS and CDR2 SASEGT. V dropped 3 bases and J dropped 5; count of bases not matched to a gene: 3. The CDR3 has 13 residues. The CDR3 region has the DNA TGTGCCAGCAGTGAGACAGGGTGGACTGAAGCTTTCTTT. It codes for CASSETGWTEAFF.

This clonotype occurred many times. The rearrangement joins TRBV12-3 or TRBV12-4 to TRBJ2-7; D not certain. The CDR3 is made up of 17 amino acids. Trimming took off 4 bases at V and 3 bases at J, with 22 bases between the two ends. In nucleotides, the CDR3 is TGTGCCAGCAGTTCCCAGGCAGGCGGCCGTGCGATCTACGAGCAGTACTTC. Amino acid sequence: CASSSQAGGRAIYEQYF.

The chain joins TRBV30 to TRBJ2-3; 15 nucleotides align to TRBD2. The length of the CDR3 is 15 residues. V lost 5 bases, J lost 3 bases, and 3 bases stayed unmatched. Germline V gives CDR1 GTSNPN, CDR2 SVGIG (reference sequence). The CDR3, as DNA: TGTGCCTGGGCCGGGACTAGCGGGAGGACAGATACGCAGTATTTT. Encoded protein: CAWAGTSGRTDTQYF.

The genes are TRBV20-1 and TRBJ2-5; D is unclear. Trimming took 2 bases from V and 2 from J, leaving 6 bases between them. Germline V CDR1 and CDR2: DFQATT, SNEGSKA (reference sequence). This CDR3 region has 12 residues. The DNA of the CDR3 is TGCAGTGCTAGACATTTTCAAGAGACCCAGTACTTC. It yields the protein CSARHFQETQYF.

In regard to this clonotype: A much larger clone sits a single nucleotide away, making a read error possible. The chain is built from TRBV12-3 or TRBV12-4 and TRBJ1-1; D is unclear. The CDR3 consists of 13 residues. The ends were cut back, 4 bases at V and 4 bases at J, with 10 bases in the middle. The CDR3 protein is CASSSPEGTEAFF. The DNA for the CDR3 is TGTGCCAGCAGTTCCCCTGAAGGCACTGAAGCTTTCTTT.

This clonotype came up many times. The CDR3 DNA reads as TGTGCCAGCAGTTATTTTGCAGAACCGAACACTGAAGCTTTCTTT. It translates to CASSYFAEPNTEAFF. The chain joins TRBV6-2 or TRBV6-3 to TRBJ1-1, with unresolved D. Trimming took 3 bases from V and 1 from J, leaving 12 bases between them. There are 15 residues in the CDR3. Germline assignment: CDR1 MNHEY and CDR2 SVGEGT.

This clonotype appeared a few times. This sequence joins TRBV15 and TRBJ2-3; TRBD2 matches 7 bases. The junction had 15 bases not matched to a gene; V was cut back by 1 base and J by 5 bases. The CDR3 spans 18 residues. The germline CDR1 and CDR2 sequences are LNHNV and YYDKDF (reference sequence). The CDR3 here is CATSRALNQGGSGDTQYF. DNA for the CDR3: TGTGCCACCAGCAGAGCTCTGAACCAGGGAGGGTCGGGAGATACGCAGTATTTT.